This T cell receptor (beta chain) derives from a study of blood T cell repertoires in COVID-19. As for the study in general: Both acute and convalescent COVID-19 samples were obtained from the United States, Italy and Spain. T cells, B-cell-depleted T cells, or PBMCs provided the cDNA or gDNA that served as material.

Patients in Seattle were enrolled during active infection, then followed longitudinally. Per the study methods: Reference gene primers were amplified, and this amplification served to estimate nucleated cell counts. Only in-frame clones appear in the TCRdb table, and some are missing; sequencing was by immunoSEQ multiplex PCR. V and J calls plus clone size are reproduced from that table; the DNA served to infer D and trimming. The table has under 200,000 clones, roughly three quarters seen once. The germline V gene has CDR1 MNHEY and CDR2 SVGEGT. The V gene end was trimmed by 3 bases and the J gene end by 9 bases; junction bases not matched to a gene: 8. CDR3 size: 14 residues. This clone was seen only a few times.

This sequence joins TRBV6-2 or TRBV6-3 and TRBJ1-1, with 9 positions matching TRBD1. The specimen sequenced was peripheral blood. This clonotype was obtained from a woman between 40 and 50 years old with COVID-19, enrolled during active disease. CDR3 nucleotide sequence: TGTGCCAGCAGTTATACCCCGGGACAGGGAAAAGCTTTCTTT. Protein product: CASSYTPGQGKAFF.